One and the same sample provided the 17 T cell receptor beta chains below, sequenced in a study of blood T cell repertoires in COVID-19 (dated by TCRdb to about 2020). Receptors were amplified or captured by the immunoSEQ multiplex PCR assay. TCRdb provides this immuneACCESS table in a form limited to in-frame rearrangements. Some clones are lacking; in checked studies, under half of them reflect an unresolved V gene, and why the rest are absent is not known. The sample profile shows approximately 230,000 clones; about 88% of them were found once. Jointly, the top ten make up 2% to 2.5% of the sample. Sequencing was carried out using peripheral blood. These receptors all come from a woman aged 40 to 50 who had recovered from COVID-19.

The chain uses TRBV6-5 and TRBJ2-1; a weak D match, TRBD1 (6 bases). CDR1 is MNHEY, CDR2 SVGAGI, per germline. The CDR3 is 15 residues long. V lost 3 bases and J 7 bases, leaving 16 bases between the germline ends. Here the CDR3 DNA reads TGTGCCAGCAGTTATATTGGGGGCTATCGGAATGAGCAGTTCTTC. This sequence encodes CASSYIGGYRNEQFF.

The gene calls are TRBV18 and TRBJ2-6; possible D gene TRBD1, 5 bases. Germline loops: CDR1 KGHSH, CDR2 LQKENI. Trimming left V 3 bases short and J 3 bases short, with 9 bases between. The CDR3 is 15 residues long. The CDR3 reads CASSPQGYGANVLTF. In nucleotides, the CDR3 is TGTGCCAGCTCACCCCAGGGTTATGGGGCCAACGTCCTGACTTTC.

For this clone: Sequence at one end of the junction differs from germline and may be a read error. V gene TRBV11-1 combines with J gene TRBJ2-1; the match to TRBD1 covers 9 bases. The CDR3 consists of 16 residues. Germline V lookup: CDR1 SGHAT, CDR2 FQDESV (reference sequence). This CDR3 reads CASRLAWDRAYDEQFF. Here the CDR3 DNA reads TGTGCCAGCAGGTTAGCCTGGGACAGGGCTTACGATGAGCAGTTCTTC.

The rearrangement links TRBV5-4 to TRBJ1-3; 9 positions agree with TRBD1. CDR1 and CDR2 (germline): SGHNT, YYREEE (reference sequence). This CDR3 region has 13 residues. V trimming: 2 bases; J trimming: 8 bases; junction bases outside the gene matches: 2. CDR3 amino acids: CASSLQGADTIYF. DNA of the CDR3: TGTGCCAGCAGCTTACAGGGGGCTGACACCATATATTTT.

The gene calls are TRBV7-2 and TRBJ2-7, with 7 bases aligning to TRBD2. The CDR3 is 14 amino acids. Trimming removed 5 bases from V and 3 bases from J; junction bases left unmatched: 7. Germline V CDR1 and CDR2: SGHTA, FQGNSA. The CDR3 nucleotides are TGTGCCAGCAGCCCTACGGGGAGGGTCTACGAGCAGTACTTC. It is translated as CASSPTGRVYEQYF. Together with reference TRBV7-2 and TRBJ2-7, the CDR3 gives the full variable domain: GAGVSQSPSNKVTEKGKDVELRCDPISGHTALYWYRQSLGQGLEFLIYFQGNSAPDKSGLPSDRFSAERTGGSVSTLTIQRTQQEDSAVYLCASSPTGRVYEQYFGPGTRLTVT.

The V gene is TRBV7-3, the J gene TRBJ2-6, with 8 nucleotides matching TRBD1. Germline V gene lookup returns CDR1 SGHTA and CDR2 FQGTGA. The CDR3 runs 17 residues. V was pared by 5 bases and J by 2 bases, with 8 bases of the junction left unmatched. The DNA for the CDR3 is TGTGCCAGCAGCGGCGGACAGGGAGCCCCTGGGGCCAACGTCCTGACTTTC. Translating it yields CASSGGQGAPGANVLTF.

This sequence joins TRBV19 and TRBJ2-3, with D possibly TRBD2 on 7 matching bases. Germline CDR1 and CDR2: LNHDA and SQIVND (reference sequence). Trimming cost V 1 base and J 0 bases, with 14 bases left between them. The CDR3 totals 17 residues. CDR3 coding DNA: TGTGCCAGTAGTATAGCTTGGGGGGGCCGCAGCACAGATACGCAGTATTTT. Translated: CASSIAWGGRSTDTQYF. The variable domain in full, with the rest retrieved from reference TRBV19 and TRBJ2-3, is DGGITQSPKYLFRKEGQNVTLSCEQNLNHDAMYWYRQDPGQGLRLIYYSQIVNDFQKGDIAEGYSVSREKKESFPLTVTSAQKNPTAFYLCASSIAWGGRSTDTQYFGPGTRLTVL.

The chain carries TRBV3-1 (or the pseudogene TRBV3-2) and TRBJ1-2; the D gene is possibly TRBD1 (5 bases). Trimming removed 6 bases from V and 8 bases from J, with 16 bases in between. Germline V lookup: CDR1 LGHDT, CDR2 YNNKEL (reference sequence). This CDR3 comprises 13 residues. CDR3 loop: CASSPTQGGGYTF. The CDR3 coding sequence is TGTGCCAGCAGTCCTACCCAGGGCGGCGGCTACACCTTC.

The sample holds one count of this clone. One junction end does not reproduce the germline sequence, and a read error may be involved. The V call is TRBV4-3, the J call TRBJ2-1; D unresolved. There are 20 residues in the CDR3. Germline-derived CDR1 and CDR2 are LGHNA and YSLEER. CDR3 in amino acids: CASSLNPPTGSSVSYNEQLF. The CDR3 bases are TGCGCCAGCAGCCTGAACCCACCCACCGGGTCCTCAGTCTCCTACAATGAGCAGCTCTTC.

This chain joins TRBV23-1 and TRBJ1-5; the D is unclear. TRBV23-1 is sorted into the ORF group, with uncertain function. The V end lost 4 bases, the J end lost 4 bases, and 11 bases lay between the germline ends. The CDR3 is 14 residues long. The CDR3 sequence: CASSRFAKNQPQHF. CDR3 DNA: TGCGCCAGCAGTCGGTTCGCGAAGAATCAGCCCCAGCATTTT.

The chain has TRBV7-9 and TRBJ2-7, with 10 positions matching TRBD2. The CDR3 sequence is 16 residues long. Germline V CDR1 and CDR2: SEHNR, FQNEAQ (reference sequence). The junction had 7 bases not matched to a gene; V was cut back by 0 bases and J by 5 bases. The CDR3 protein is CASSLALAGASDEQYF. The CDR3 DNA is TGTGCCAGCAGCTTAGCGCTAGCGGGGGCCTCGGACGAGCAGTACTTC.

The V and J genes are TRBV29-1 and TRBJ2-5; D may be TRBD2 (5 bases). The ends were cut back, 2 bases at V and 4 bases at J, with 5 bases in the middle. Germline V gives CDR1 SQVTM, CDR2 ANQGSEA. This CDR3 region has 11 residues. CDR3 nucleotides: TGCAGCGTTGAACGGGGAGAGACCCAGTACTTC. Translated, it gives CSVERGETQYF.

DNA of the CDR3: TGTGCCACCAGCAGAGATATCGGCGGCCACGGGGAGCTGTTTTTT. Its translation is CATSRDIGGHGELFF. The chain joins TRBV15 to TRBJ2-2; D unresolved. The germline gives CDR1 LNHNV, CDR2 YYDKDF (reference sequence). CDR3 length: 15 residues. V was pared by 0 bases and J by 7 bases, with 12 bases between.

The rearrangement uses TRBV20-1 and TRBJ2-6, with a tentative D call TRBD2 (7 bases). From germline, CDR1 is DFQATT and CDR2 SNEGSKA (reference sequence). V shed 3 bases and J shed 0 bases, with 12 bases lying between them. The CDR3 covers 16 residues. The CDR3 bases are TGCAGTGCTAGTTTGGCGGGGGCCTCTGGGGCCAACGTCCTGACTTTC. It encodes CSASLAGASGANVLTF.

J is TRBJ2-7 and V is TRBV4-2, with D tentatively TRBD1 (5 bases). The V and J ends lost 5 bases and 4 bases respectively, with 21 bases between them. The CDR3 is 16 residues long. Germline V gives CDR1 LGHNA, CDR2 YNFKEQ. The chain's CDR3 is CASSKGGDSSLYEQYF. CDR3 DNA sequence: TGTGCCAGCAGCAAGGGCGGAGACAGTTCCCTTTACGAGCAGTACTTC.

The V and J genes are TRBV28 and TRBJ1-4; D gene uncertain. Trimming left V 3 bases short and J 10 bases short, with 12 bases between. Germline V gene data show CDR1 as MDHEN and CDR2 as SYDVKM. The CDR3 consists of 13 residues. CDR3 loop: CASSLKRVAKLFF. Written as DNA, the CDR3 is TGTGCCAGCAGTTTGAAGAGGGTGGCAAAACTGTTTTTT.

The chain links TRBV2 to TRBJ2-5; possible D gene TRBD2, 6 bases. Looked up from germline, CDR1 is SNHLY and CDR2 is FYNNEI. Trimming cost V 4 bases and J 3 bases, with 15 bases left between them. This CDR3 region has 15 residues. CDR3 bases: TGTGCCAGCAGTGGCTCCAGGCGGGGAAAAGAGACCCAGTACTTC. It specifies CASSGSRRGKETQYF.